The rows below give T cell receptor beta chains drawn from one sample of a study of Ad26.COV2.S vaccination and SARS-CoV-2 variants. Profiled with immunoSEQ multiplex PCR; TCRdb holds only in-frame clones, not every one. The sample carries some 480,000 clones, around nine tenths recorded once. The source material was peripheral blood, sampled in a trial of Ad26.COV2.S vaccine versus placebo. These receptors were taken from a person aged 18-65 years who received the Ad26.COV2.S COVID-19 vaccine or a placebo. Both conserved end residues are part of each CDR3. Fields, in order: D gene, V gene, J gene, CDR3 protein. A D gene is named only where the DNA matches it firmly.

D: .
V: TRBV7-2
J: TRBJ1-1
CDR3: CASSLTGKTWAFF

D: TRBD1
V: TRBV5-4
J: TRBJ2-7
CDR3: CASSPGPATGGSDEQYF

D: TRBD1
V: TRBV7-2
J: TRBJ1-6
CDR3: CASSTRQGVNSPLHF

D: .
V: TRBV5-4
J: TRBJ2-6
CDR3: CASSHGPDPSGANVLTF

D: .
V: TRBV28
J: TRBJ1-5
CDR3: CASSLSGAPRNQPQHF

D: .
V: TRBV4-2
J: TRBJ2-1
CDR3: CASSQDQGGPQFF

D: .
V: TRBV9
J: TRBJ1-2
CDR3: CASSLDPIPGEGYTF

D: .
V: TRBV28
J: TRBJ2-5
CDR3: CASRPLGEGVRETQYF

D: TRBD1
V: TRBV29-1
J: TRBJ1-1
CDR3: CSVPGQGATMNTEAFF

D: .
V: TRBV19
J: TRBJ1-6
CDR3: CASRAGRQKNSPLHF

D: .
V: TRBV3-1/TRBV3-2
J: TRBJ2-3
CDR3: CASSQDVPDTQYF

D: .
V: TRBV19
J: TRBJ2-1
CDR3: CASSITYNEQFF

D: .
V: TRBV30
J: TRBJ2-6
CDR3: CAYLSGANVLTF

D: .
V: TRBV27
J: TRBJ2-1
CDR3: CASSLLARGFNEQFF

D: .
V: TRBV16
J: TRBJ2-1
CDR3: CASSLNQGSGEQFF

D: .
V: TRBV6-6
J: TRBJ1-4
CDR3: CASSYGRRAANEKLFF

D: .
V: TRBV6-2/TRBV6-3
J: TRBJ1-1
CDR3: CASSRTAVWGTEAFF

D: .
V: TRBV30
J: TRBJ1-1
CDR3: CAWIKGNTEAFF

D: .
V: TRBV14
J: TRBJ2-1
CDR3: CASSQDIAVNEQFF

D: TRBD2
V: TRBV11-2
J: TRBJ2-1
CDR3: CASSSDLGTSGGYEQFF

D: .
V: TRBV7-3
J: TRBJ2-7
CDR3: CASSLQGGNEQYF

D: TRBD2
V: TRBV19
J: TRBJ2-1
CDR3: CASSMTSGGYNEQFF

D: .
V: TRBV6-5
J: TRBJ1-4
CDR3: CASSYRRTAGNEKLFF

D: TRBD1
V: TRBV28
J: TRBJ2-7
CDR3: CASRETGDLSYEQYF

D: .
V: TRBV9
J: TRBJ1-5
CDR3: CASSVDFGGGQPQHF

D: TRBD1
V: TRBV29-1
J: TRBJ1-1
CDR3: CSVRTGGYTEAFF

D: TRBD2
V: TRBV7-9
J: TRBJ2-1
CDR3: CASSLSGRSDNEQFF

D: .
V: TRBV24-1
J: TRBJ1-4
CDR3: CATSEVGPGTNEKLFF

D: .
V: TRBV11-3
J: TRBJ2-2
CDR3: CASSHNRVGAGELFF

D: .
V: TRBV19
J: TRBJ1-1
CDR3: CASSTTGLWSTEAFF

D: TRBD2
V: TRBV5-4
J: TRBJ2-1
CDR3: CASSLEREGNEQFF

D: TRBD2
V: TRBV27
J: TRBJ2-1
CDR3: CASSLAGPYNEQFF

D: .
V: TRBV28
J: TRBJ2-3
CDR3: CASSLSQHHTQYF

D: TRBD1
V: TRBV10-3
J: TRBJ2-2
CDR3: CAIKGQPTGELFF

D: .
V: TRBV6-5
J: TRBJ1-6
CDR3: CASTRGSYNSPLHF